Listed here are 27 T cell receptor beta chains from one sample, sequenced in a study of blood T cell repertoires in COVID-19. Sequencing used immunoSEQ multiplex PCR; TCRdb keeps in-frame clones, though not all of them. The data contain approximately 47,000 clones, roughly 88% of them singletons. What was sequenced was peripheral blood. The source of these receptors is a human donor with active COVID-19. The donor label of this sample is uncertain.

Here the CDR3 reads CASRGLAASTDTQYF. CDR3 sequence (DNA): TGTGCCAGCCGGGGACTAGCGGCCAGCACAGATACGCAGTATTTT. V usage is TRBV6-5 and J usage is TRBJ2-3; 11 bases line up with TRBD2. The CDR3 is 15 residues long. The germline gives CDR1 MNHEY, CDR2 SVGAGI. The V gene end was trimmed by 8 bases and the J gene end by 0 bases; junction bases not matched to a gene: 4.

This sequence joins TRBV28 and TRBJ2-7; TRBD1 might be the D (5 bases). CDR1 is MDHEN and CDR2 is SYDVKM in the germline V gene. The CDR3 is 12 amino acids. V was shortened by 5 bases and J by 2 bases, with 7 bases between the two germline ends. The DNA of the CDR3 is TGTGCCAGCAGTCAGACAGCCTACGAGCAGTACTTC. Amino acids: CASSQTAYEQYF.

The rearrangement uses TRBV28 and TRBJ2-7, with D hard to call. Germline V gene sequence: CDR1 MDHEN, CDR2 SYDVKM. V gave up 6 bases and J gave up 2 bases, with 14 bases separating them. The CDR3 is made up of 14 amino acids. The CDR3 here is CASRVTAYPYEQYF. The CDR3 DNA sequence: TGTGCCAGCAGGGTGACTGCGTACCCCTACGAGCAGTACTTC. Full variable domain (rest looked up from reference TRBV28 and TRBJ2-7): DVKVTQSSRYLVKRTGEKVFLECVQDMDHENMFWYRQDPGLGLRLIYFSYDVKMKEKGDIPEGYSVSREKKERFSLILESASTNQTSMYLCASRVTAYPYEQYFGPGTRLTVT.

CDR3 sequence (DNA): TGTGCCAGCAGTTTCTTTTCAGGGGGGAGAGAAGAGACCCAGTACTTC. This translates into CASSFFSGGREETQYF. The chain is built from TRBV28 and TRBJ2-5, with D possibly TRBD1 on 7 matching bases. This CDR3 is built from 16 residues. Germline V gene data show CDR1 as MDHEN and CDR2 as SYDVKM. With 3 bases removed from V and 3 bases from J, the gap between germline ends came to 17 bases.

The chain uses TRBV11-2 and TRBJ1-3, with unresolved D. The CDR3 sequence is 13 residues long. Germline assignment: CDR1 SGHAT and CDR2 FQNNGV. With 5 bases removed from V and 9 bases from J, the gap between germline ends came to 14 bases. The CDR3 nucleotides are TGTGCCAGCAGCCCCGCGGGAGGGATCACCATATATTTT. Translation: CASSPAGGITIYF.

The genes are TRBV18 and TRBJ2-3; TRBD2 matches at 7 bases. V shed 2 bases, J shed 5 bases, and the junction held 10 bases outside the gene matches. Germline assignment: CDR1 KGHSH and CDR2 LQKENI. The CDR3 covers 16 residues. In DNA form, the CDR3 reads TGTGCCAGCTCACCATCTCAGGGCCCGGGGGGAGATACGCAGTATTTT. It specifies CASSPSQGPGGDTQYF.

The CDR3 region is CAWSRGGRGSNEQFF. In nucleotides, the CDR3 is TGTGCCTGGAGTCGCGGGGGGCGCGGTTCCAATGAGCAGTTCTTC. The V and J genes are TRBV30 and TRBJ2-1, with 8 bases identical to TRBD2. J gave up 6 bases and V 2 bases, and 9 bases lay outside the gene matches. Germline V gene lookup returns CDR1 GTSNPN and CDR2 SVGIG (reference sequence). The CDR3 is made up of 15 amino acids.

The J gene is TRBJ2-4, the V gene TRBV2; D perhaps matches TRBD1 (5 bases). Trimming cost V 4 bases and J 2 bases, with 15 bases left between them. This CDR3 is 16 amino acids long. The germline CDR1 and CDR2 sequences are SNHLY and FYNNEI. As DNA, the CDR3 is TGTGCCAGCAGTGGGGCAGGGCCCGTGACCAAAAACATTCAGTACTTC. It specifies CASSGAGPVTKNIQYF.

The rearrangement links TRBV2 to TRBJ1-1; 7 bases are a match to TRBD1. V lost 8 bases to trimming and J lost 4 bases; unmatched junction nucleotides: 4. Germline values: CDR1 SNHLY, CDR2 FYNNEI. The CDR3 has 12 amino acids. The CDR3 nucleotides read TGTGCCAGCGCGACAGGGAGCACTGAAGCTTTCTTT. It specifies CASATGSTEAFF.

This clone came up once. This chain connects TRBV7-2 to TRBJ2-5; 12 bases align to TRBD2. The J segment lost 5 bases and the V segment lost 1 base, leaving 11 bases of the junction unmatched. Germline V CDR1 and CDR2: SGHTA, FQGNSA. This CDR3 has 18 residues. CDR3 in amino acids: CASSLGASGRVGLETQYF. For the CDR3, the DNA is TGTGCCAGCAGCTTAGGTGCTAGCGGGAGGGTGGGTTTGGAGACCCAGTACTTC.

The chain is built from TRBV6-6 and TRBJ2-7; maybe TRBD1 (5 bases). The germline CDR1 and CDR2 sequences are MNHNY and SVGAGI (reference sequence). The germline V and J ends were trimmed by 7 bases and 5 bases, with 21 bases remaining between them. The CDR3 runs 15 residues. CDR3 protein: CASNNGQGMVDEQYF. In DNA, the CDR3 is TGTGCCAGCAACAACGGACAAGGAATGGTCGACGAGCAGTACTTC.

This rearrangement joins TRBV2 to TRBJ2-2; 9 bases fit TRBD2. The germline gives CDR1 SNHLY, CDR2 FYNNEI. With 6 bases clipped from V and 6 bases from J, the junction kept 11 bases outside the gene matches. The CDR3 loop spans 16 amino acids. CDR3 nucleotide sequence: TGTGCCAGCAGCCAAGCGGGGGGAGGGGTTGCCGGGGAGCTGTTTTTT. It is translated as CASSQAGGGVAGELFF.

The chain uses TRBV2 and TRBJ1-1; the match to TRBD1 covers 7 bases. The germline V gene has CDR1 SNHLY and CDR2 FYNNEI. V shed 7 bases and J 5 bases; nucleotides not matched to a gene: 7. This CDR3 is built from 13 residues. CDR3 protein: CASIKGAWTEAFF. Here the CDR3 DNA reads TGTGCCAGCATTAAGGGGGCGTGGACTGAAGCTTTCTTT. Variable domain in full (rest from reference TRBV2 and TRBJ1-1): EPEVTQTPSHQVTQMGQEVILRCVPISNHLYFYWYRQILGQKVEFLVSFYNNEISEKSEIFDDQFSVERPDGSNFTLKIRSTKLEDSAMYFCASIKGAWTEAFFGQGTRLTVV.

J is TRBJ1-1 and V is TRBV6-5; TRBD1 is a possible D gene (5 bases). The CDR3 extends over 15 amino acids. Deletions cut 1 base from V and 4 bases from J, with 13 bases between. Germline V CDR1 and CDR2: MNHEY, SVGAGI. The CDR3, as DNA: TGTGCCAGCAGTTACTTCGCAGGGAGGGTCACTGAAGCTTTCTTT. Its protein product is CASSYFAGRVTEAFF.

CDR3 amino acids: CASSDRGRRTEAFF. For the CDR3, the DNA is TGTGCCAGTAGTGACAGGGGGCGCCGAACTGAAGCTTTCTTT. The chain is built from TRBV19 and TRBJ1-1; 10 positions match TRBD1. This CDR3 is built from 14 residues. Germline V gives CDR1 LNHDA, CDR2 SQIVND (reference sequence). V was pared by 5 bases and J by 5 bases, with 5 bases of the junction left unmatched.

This rearrangement joins TRBV9 to TRBJ2-5; 8 bases map to TRBD1. This CDR3 has 13 residues. V was pared by 2 bases and J by 4 bases, with 1 base of the junction left unmatched. CDR1 is SGDLS and CDR2 is YYNGEE in the germline V gene. CDR3 loop: CASSVRGRETQYF. The CDR3 bases are TGTGCCAGCAGCGTCAGGGGGCGAGAGACCCAGTACTTC.

The rearrangement links TRBV15 to TRBJ2-7; tentative D call: TRBD1 (6 bases). The CDR3 sequence is 14 residues long. V was shortened by 0 bases and J by 1 base, with 7 bases between the two germline ends. Germline CDR1 is LNHNV and CDR2 is YYDKDF (reference sequence). CDR3 in DNA: TGTGCCACCAGCAGAGATACAGGGTCCTACGAGCAGTACTTC. Its translation is CATSRDTGSYEQYF. The full variable domain, its missing parts supplied by reference TRBV15 and TRBJ2-7, is DAMVIQNPRYQVTQFGKPVTLSCSQTLNHNVMYWYQQKSSQAPKLLFHYYDKDFNNEADTPDNFQSRRPNTSFCFLDIRSPGLGDTAMYLCATSRDTGSYEQYFGPGTRLTVT.

The rearrangement uses TRBV10-3 and TRBJ2-7; D is uncertain. CDR3 length: 14 amino acids. Per germline, CDR1 ENHRY and CDR2 SYGVKD. Between the trimmed V and J ends, which lost 7 bases and 6 bases, there was a span of 19 bases. The CDR3 DNA sequence: TGTGCCATCATGCCCGCTGGTGGGCTACGCGAGCAGTACTTC. This gives the protein CAIMPAGGLREQYF.

CDR3 sequence reads: CASSIGGTASNGYTF. CDR3 DNA: TGTGCCAGTAGTATAGGTGGGACAGCCTCAAATGGCTACACCTTC. The chain links TRBV19 to TRBJ1-2, with 7 bases matching TRBD1. V lost 1 base to trimming and J lost 6 bases; unmatched junction nucleotides: 8. This CDR3 comprises 15 residues. The germline CDR1 and CDR2 sequences are LNHDA and SQIVND (reference sequence).

This chain links TRBV5-1 with TRBJ2-1, with 13 bases that match TRBD2. Germline CDR1 SGHRS, CDR2 YFSETQ. There are 16 residues in the CDR3. Trimming removed 5 bases from V and 0 bases from J; junction bases left unmatched: 2. As DNA, the CDR3 is TGCGCCAGCAGGCGGACTAGCGGGGGCTCCTACAATGAGCAGTTCTTC. Residues: CASRRTSGGSYNEQFF.

The V and J genes are TRBV11-2 and TRBJ2-3; TRBD2 might be the D (5 bases). This CDR3 comprises 15 residues. Trimming removed 1 base from V and 8 bases from J, with 16 bases in between. Per the germline V gene, CDR1 is SGHAT and CDR2 is FQNNGV. CDR3 in amino acids: CASSLGRFPAATQYF. The CDR3 nucleotides read TGTGCCAGCAGCTTAGGGAGGTTCCCCGCAGCTACGCAGTATTTT.

J is TRBJ1-2 and V is TRBV5-1; D perhaps matches TRBD1 (6 bases). V was trimmed by 0 bases and J by 3 bases, leaving 12 bases between them. CDR1 is SGHRS and CDR2 is YFSETQ in the germline V gene. This CDR3 region has 15 residues. The CDR3 bases are TGCGCCAGCAGCTTGGGAACAGGGCGTGACTATGGCTACACCTTC. Amino acid sequence: CASSLGTGRDYGYTF.

This clone was seen just once. CDR3 sequence: CATSGTNYNEQFF. For the CDR3, the DNA is TGTGCCACCAGTGGGACAAACTACAATGAGCAGTTCTTC. V usage is TRBV24-1 and J usage is TRBJ2-1; a possible D gene is TRBD1 (5 bases). CDR1 and CDR2 (germline): KGHDR, SFDVKD. Trimming shortened V by 5 bases and J by 3 bases, and 7 bases separated the two germline ends. The CDR3 covers 13 residues.

This clone was counted a single time. This chain links TRBV21-1 with TRBJ2-7; no check of the table's D call, TRBD2, against the DNA was made. TRBV21-1 is a documented pseudogene. This CDR3 is built from 16 residues. The CDR3 is CASSKGGPSGTYEQYF. Here the CDR3 DNA reads TGTGCCAGCAGCAAAGGGGGGCCTAGCGGGACCTACGAGCAGTACTTC.

The gene calls are TRBV7-9 and TRBJ2-5; possible D gene TRBD1, 5 bases. Germline V gives CDR1 SEHNR, CDR2 FQNEAQ (reference sequence). Trimming removed 3 bases at V and 6 bases at J, with 14 bases between. This CDR3 region has 14 residues. Written as DNA, the CDR3 is TGTGCCAGCAGCTTGACGGGTGGGGCGAAGACCCAGTACTTC. Translating gives CASSLTGGAKTQYF.

The chain joins TRBV24-1 to TRBJ2-2; 7 bases fit TRBD1. The CDR3 loop spans 17 amino acids. Germline assignment: CDR1 KGHDR and CDR2 SFDVKD. V shed 4 bases and J 3 bases; nucleotides not matched to a gene: 10. The CDR3 loop is CATSDPTTGLDTGELFF. The CDR3 DNA follows: TGTGCCACCAGTGACCCGACGACAGGGTTAGACACCGGGGAGCTGTTTTTT.

The CDR3 sequence: CASSTGRLNEQFF. CDR3 coding DNA: TGTGCCAGCTCAACAGGGCGGCTCAATGAGCAGTTCTTC. The chain couples TRBV2 to TRBJ2-1; tentatively, D is TRBD1 (6 bases). The germline V gene has CDR1 SNHLY and CDR2 FYNNEI. This CDR3 comprises 13 residues. V was clipped by 8 bases and J by 6 bases, with 14 bases between them.